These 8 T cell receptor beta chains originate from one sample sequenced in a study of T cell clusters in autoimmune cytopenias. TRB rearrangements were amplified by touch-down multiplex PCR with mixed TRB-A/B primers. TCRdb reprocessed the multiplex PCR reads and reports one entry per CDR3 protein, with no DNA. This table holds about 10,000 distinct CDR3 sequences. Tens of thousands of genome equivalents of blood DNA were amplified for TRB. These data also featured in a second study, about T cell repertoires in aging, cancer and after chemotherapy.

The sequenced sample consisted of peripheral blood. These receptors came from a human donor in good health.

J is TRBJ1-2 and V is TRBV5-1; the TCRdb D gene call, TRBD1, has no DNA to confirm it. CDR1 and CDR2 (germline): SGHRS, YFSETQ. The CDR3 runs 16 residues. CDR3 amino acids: CASSLPSGGRLDGYTF.

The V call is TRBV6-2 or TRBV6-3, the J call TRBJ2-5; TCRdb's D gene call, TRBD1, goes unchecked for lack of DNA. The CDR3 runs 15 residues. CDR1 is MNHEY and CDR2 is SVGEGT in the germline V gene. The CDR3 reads CASSFLGQRQETQYF.

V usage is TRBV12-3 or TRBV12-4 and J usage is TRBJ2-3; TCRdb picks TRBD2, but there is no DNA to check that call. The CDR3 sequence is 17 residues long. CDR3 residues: CASSFGGGGIKTDTQYF.

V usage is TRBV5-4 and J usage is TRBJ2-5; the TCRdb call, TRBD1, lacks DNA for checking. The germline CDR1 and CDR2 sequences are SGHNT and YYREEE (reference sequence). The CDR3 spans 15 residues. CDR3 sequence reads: CASSFPDWGQETQYF.

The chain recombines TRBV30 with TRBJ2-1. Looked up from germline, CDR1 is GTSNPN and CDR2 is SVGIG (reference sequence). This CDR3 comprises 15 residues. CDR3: CAWSPNGVSYNEQFF. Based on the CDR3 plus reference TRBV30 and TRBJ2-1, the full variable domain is SQTIHQWPATLVQPVGSPLSLECTVEGTSNPNLYWYRQAAGRGLQLLFYSVGIGQISSEVPQNLSASRPQDRQFILSSKKLLLSDSGFYLCAWSPNGVSYNEQFFGPGTRLTVL.

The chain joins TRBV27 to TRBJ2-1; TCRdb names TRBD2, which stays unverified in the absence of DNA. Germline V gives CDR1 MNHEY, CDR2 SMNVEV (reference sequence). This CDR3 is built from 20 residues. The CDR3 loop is CASSEGGWMGLAGPMDEQFF.

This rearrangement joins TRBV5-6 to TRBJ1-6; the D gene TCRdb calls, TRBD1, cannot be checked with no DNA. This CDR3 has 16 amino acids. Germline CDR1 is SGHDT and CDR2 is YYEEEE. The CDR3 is CASSSLRDSLDSPLHF.

This CDR3 is CASRTSGGLYEQYF. V is TRBV6-5 and J is TRBJ2-7; the TRBD2 assignment by TCRdb is unverifiable without DNA. Germline V lookup: CDR1 MNHEY, CDR2 SVGAGI. The CDR3 spans 14 residues.